This T cell receptor beta chain is from a study of blood T cells in healthy people across ages. For the second PCR, which ran for about 6 to 12 cycles, a sample-barcoded 5' primer and a J-beta primer mix were used. TCRdb itself ran the 5' RACE reads through MiXCR, one entry per CDR3 protein. The table shows approximately 940,000 distinct CDR3 sequences, with 45% to 50% occurring only once. The CDR3 runs to 15 residues. Germline CDR1 reads SGHTA; CDR2 reads FQGTGA. Trimming stripped 2 bases from V and 0 bases from J, with 10 bases between. The sequence derives from a young man in good health. Sequences were obtained from blood. This chain links TRBV7-3 with TRBJ1-2, with a tentative D call TRBD1 (5 bases). CDR3 protein: CASSLSGHTNYGYTF. In nucleotides, the CDR3 is TGTGCCAGCAGCTTATCGGGGCACACTAACTATGGCTACACCTTC. The whole variable domain, filled in from reference TRBV7-3 and TRBJ1-2, reads GAGVSQTPSNKVTEKGKYVELRCDPISGHTALYWYRQSLGQGPEFLIYFQGTGAADDSGLPNDRFFAVRPEGSVSTLKIQRTERGDSAVYLCASSLSGHTNYGYTFGSGTRLTVV.